This TCR beta chain was found in a study of CD8 T cells in Susac syndrome. With random hexamers, reverse transcription was performed on about 0.45 to 1 ug of RNA. The TCR beta CDR3 was amplified by immunoSEQ multiplex PCR across 54 Vbeta, 13 Jbeta. TCRdb re-analysed the immunoSEQ multiplex PCR reads in MiXCR, keeping a single row per CDR3 protein. The sample records about 120,000 distinct CDR3 sequences, 92% being singletons. This CDR3 is built from 15 residues. The V and J ends lost 1 base and 5 bases respectively, with 11 bases between them. The V gene's germline CDR1 is SGHVS and CDR2 FQNEAQ. The sequence was collected from a human donor in good health. What was sequenced was CD8+ T cells from PBMCs. The rearrangement joins TRBV7-8 to TRBJ1-4; D remains unclear. CDR3 residues: CASSLGFQENEKLFF. In DNA, the CDR3 is TGTGCCAGCAGCTTAGGGTTTCAGGAAAATGAAAAACTGTTTTTT.